The following is a TCR beta chain sequence with its context. Random hexamers were used to reverse transcribe the RNA input (about 0.5 to 1 ug). The immunoSEQ assay covered 54 Vbeta and 13 Jbeta segments for CDR3. TCRdb fed the immunoSEQ multiplex PCR reads into MiXCR, producing one record per CDR3 protein. The data hold approximately 300,000 distinct CDR3 sequences, with around 91% observed a single time. In contrast to the negatively isolated CD8+ and CD4+ T cells, TEMRA cells were FACS-enriched. This specimen belongs to a study of CD8 T cells in Susac syndrome. The germline gives CDR1 LGHNA, CDR2 YSLEER. The CDR3 contains 15 residues. Trimming took off 1 base at V and 4 bases at J, with 14 bases between the two ends.

The receptor comes from a human donor with multiple sclerosis. This chain links TRBV4-3 with TRBJ2-7; tentatively, D is TRBD1 or TRBD2 (5 bases each). Sequences were obtained from CD8+ T cells from PBMCs. The chain's CDR3 is CASSQGPGTKYEQYF. The CDR3 DNA follows: TGCGCCAGCAGCCAAGGCCCCGGGACCAAATACGAGCAGTACTTC.